The clone carrying this T cell receptor (beta chain) was counted once. Antigen unknown. The data derive from a study of Tregs in tolerant kidney transplant recipients. Overall study results and limits: Tolerant patients' donor-specific Tregs expanded beyond overall Tregs, suggesting antigen-driven growth. The most relevant donor-specific Treg TCRbeta repertoire apparently came from expansion with activated donor B cells. Few patients were studied, so findings need validation in larger groups.

Mixed chimerism was transient after nonmyeloablative marrow transplants from related graft donors. Unstimulated regulatory T cells (CD4+CD25+CD127-), CD4+CD25- non-regulatory cells, CD4 and CD8 cells were FACS-sorted from thawed PBMCs. Assay used: immunoSEQ multiplex PCR; TCRdb lists only in-frame clones, some missing. The data show roughly 64,000 clones, about 90% seen once. The TCR comes from a human patient who received a combined kidney and bone marrow transplant. The graft donor may have given rise to some T cells. This sample comprised CD4+ T cells from blood (PBMCs), obtained 6 months after the transplant.

In nucleotides, the CDR3 is TGTGCCAGCAAGGATAAGGGACAGGGGGCGGGTACGGACCCCGGAGGCCTCCACTTT. Its translation is CASKDKGQGAGTDPGGLHF. The rearrangement links TRBV2 to TRBJ1-6; the match to TRBD1 covers 12 bases. The germline V gene has CDR1 SNHLY and CDR2 FYNNEI. The trim removed 7 bases at V and 15 bases at J, leaving 25 bases unmatched. The CDR3 runs to 19 residues.